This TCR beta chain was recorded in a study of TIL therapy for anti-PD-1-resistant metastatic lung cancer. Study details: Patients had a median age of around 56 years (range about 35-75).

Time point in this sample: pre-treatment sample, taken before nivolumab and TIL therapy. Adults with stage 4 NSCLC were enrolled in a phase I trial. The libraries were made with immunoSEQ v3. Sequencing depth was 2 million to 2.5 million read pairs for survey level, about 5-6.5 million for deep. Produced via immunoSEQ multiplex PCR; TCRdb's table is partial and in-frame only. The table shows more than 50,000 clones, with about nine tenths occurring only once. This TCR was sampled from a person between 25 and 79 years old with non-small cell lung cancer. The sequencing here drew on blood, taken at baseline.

The CDR3 loop reads CASSWTGTTNTEAFF. The CDR3 DNA reads TGTGCCAGCAGCTGGACCGGGACAACAAACACTGAAGCTTTCTTT. The chain uses TRBV7-9 and TRBJ1-1, with a possible D match to TRBD1 (6 bases). CDR1 and CDR2 (germline): SEHNR, FQNEAQ (reference sequence). This CDR3 comprises 15 residues. V gave up 4 bases and J gave up 2 bases, with 14 bases separating them.